The 11 T cell receptor beta chains listed next were all sequenced from one sample in a study of shared clonotypes between healthy human individuals. The assay was immunoSEQ multiplex PCR, and TCRdb's table has in-frame clones only and misses some. Among some 2.1 million clones, 85% to 95% were seen once, and the ten largest hold 0.13%. The source material was naive CD4+ T cells sorted from blood. Subset here: CD45RA+ positively selected. These receptors originate from a young man in good health.

The chain is built from TRBV2 and TRBJ2-7; D unclear. Germline lookup yields CDR1 SNHLY and CDR2 FYNNEI. With 6 bases removed from V and 3 bases from J, the gap between germline ends came to 9 bases. The CDR3 is 12 amino acids. The CDR3, as DNA: TGTGCCAGCAGACTGTTTGTCTACGAGCAGTACTTC. It yields the protein CASRLFVYEQYF. Full variable domain (outside the CDR3, taken from reference TRBV2 and TRBJ2-7): EPEVTQTPSHQVTQMGQEVILRCVPISNHLYFYWYRQILGQKVEFLVSFYNNEISEKSEIFDDQFSVERPDGSNFTLKIRSTKLEDSAMYFCASRLFVYEQYFGPGTRLTVT.

This chain links TRBV4-1 with TRBJ1-4; TRBD1 matches at 8 bases. The ends lost 1 base at V and 8 bases at J; junction bases unmatched: 3. Germline V gene sequence: CDR1 MGHRA, CDR2 YSYEKL. The length of the CDR3 is 14 residues. The CDR3 sequence: CASSQADRAEKLFF. The CDR3 coding sequence is TGCGCCAGCAGCCAAGCGGACAGGGCAGAAAAACTGTTTTTT.

A word on this clone: Other nucleotide sequences from this sample produce the same CDR3. V is TRBV6-1 and J is TRBJ2-3, with a weak D call TRBD1 (5 bases). V dropped 4 bases and J dropped 5 bases, with 13 bases sitting between them. The CDR3 spans 14 residues. CDR1 MNHNS and CDR2 SASEGT come from the germline V gene. In nucleotides, the CDR3 is TGTGCCAGCAGTGGATCAGGGTTGGGAGATACGCAGTATTTT. Translation: CASSGSGLGDTQYF.

The V gene is TRBV28, the J gene TRBJ2-5; 7 bases line up with TRBD1. From germline, CDR1 is MDHEN and CDR2 SYDVKM. With 5 bases clipped from V and 1 base from J, the junction kept 7 bases outside the gene matches. CDR3 length: 15 amino acids. The CDR3 sequence: CASSQSRDSQETQYF. The CDR3 DNA reads TGTGCCAGCAGTCAAAGCCGGGACAGCCAAGAGACCCAGTACTTC.

This chain uses TRBV6-1 with TRBJ1-4, with TRBD1 as a possible D gene (6 bases). V was clipped by 7 bases and J by 5 bases, with 14 bases between them. This CDR3 region has 14 residues. CDR1 and CDR2 (germline): MNHNS, SASEGT. CDR3 protein: CASTQRTENEKLFF. The CDR3 nucleotides read TGTGCCAGCACCCAAAGGACAGAGAATGAAAAACTGTTTTTT.

In DNA form, the CDR3 reads TGTGCCAGCAGCACGACAGGGAATCAGCCCCAGCATTTT. Amino acid sequence: CASSTTGNQPQHF. The rearrangement joins TRBV11-2 to TRBJ1-5, with 7 positions matching TRBD1. The germline CDR1 and CDR2 sequences are SGHAT and FQNNGV. Trimming cost V 5 bases and J 4 bases; bases outside gene matches: 2. This CDR3 has 13 amino acids. The variable domain in full, completed from reference TRBV11-2 and TRBJ1-5, reads EAGVAQSPRYKIIEKRQSVAFWCNPISGHATLYWYQQILGQGPKLLIQFQNNGVVDDSQLPKDRFSAERLKGVDSTLKIQPAKLEDSAVYLCASSTTGNQPQHFGDGTRLSIL.

The V gene is TRBV28, the J gene TRBJ2-7; possibly TRBD1 or TRBD2 for D (5 bases each). The CDR3 has 15 residues. V shed 3 bases and J shed 6 bases, with 18 bases lying between them. Germline-derived CDR1 and CDR2 are MDHEN and SYDVKM. The CDR3 coding sequence is TGTGCCAGCAGTTTCCCCGGGACCGGGGTCCTCGAGCAGTACTTC. It is translated as CASSFPGTGVLEQYF. The full variable domain, completed using reference TRBV28 and TRBJ2-7, is DVKVTQSSRYLVKRTGEKVFLECVQDMDHENMFWYRQDPGLGLRLIYFSYDVKMKEKGDIPEGYSVSREKKERFSLILESASTNQTSMYLCASSFPGTGVLEQYFGPGTRLTVT.

The gene calls are TRBV5-1 and TRBJ1-1; perhaps TRBD1 as D (5 bases). The length of the CDR3 is 12 residues. Germline V gene sequence: CDR1 SGHRS, CDR2 YFSETQ. The V end lost 0 bases, the J end lost 12 bases, and 12 bases lay between the germline ends. The CDR3 loop is CASSLDQGSSFF. The CDR3 DNA reads as TGCGCCAGCAGCTTGGATCAGGGAAGTTCTTTCTTT.

Details on this clone: Other DNA sequences in the same sample also yield this CDR3. The chain joins TRBV6-5 to TRBJ2-7; D may match TRBD1 or TRBD2 (5 bases each). The V gene lost 4 bases and the J gene lost 4 bases, with 8 bases spanning the gap. CDR1 and CDR2 (germline): MNHEY, SVGAGI. This CDR3 region has 12 residues. The CDR3 sequence: CASSSGPYEQYF. The CDR3, as DNA: TGTGCCAGCAGTTCGGGGCCGTACGAGCAGTACTTC.

For this clone: Other DNA sequences in this specimen translate into the identical CDR3. This chain links TRBV10-3 with TRBJ1-2, with D maybe TRBD1 (5 bases). V lost 2 bases, J lost 8 bases, and 9 bases lay in between. The germline V gene has CDR1 ENHRY and CDR2 SYGVKD. CDR3 length: 12 amino acids. The CDR3 protein is CAISEVEGGYTF. The CDR3 nucleotides are TGTGCCATCAGTGAGGTGGAGGGGGGCTACACCTTC.

The J gene is TRBJ1-5, the V gene TRBV4-1, with 7 bases aligning to TRBD1. V lost 2 bases, J lost 9 bases, and 4 bases stayed unmatched. Germline V gives CDR1 MGHRA, CDR2 YSYEKL. The CDR3 consists of 13 residues. The CDR3 reads CASSQLQGRPQHF. In nucleotides, the CDR3 is TGCGCCAGCAGCCAATTACAGGGGCGGCCCCAGCATTTT.